The 28 T cell receptor beta chains given below trace back to one sample, sequenced in a study of CD8+ T cells in alopecia areata. This sample's treatment: oral pan-JAK inhibitor, 5-10 mg twice daily. Extraction and reverse transcription of RNA yielded cDNA as the sequencing template. The assay was immunoSEQ multiplex PCR, and TCRdb's table has in-frame clones only and misses some. The sample has 200,000 to 250,000 clones, roughly 40% seen once. Sequenced material: CD4+ T cells sorted from blood, taken around week 37, from a patient treated with tofacitinib. Every receptor here comes from a human donor with alopecia areata.

The genes are TRBV7-2 and TRBJ1-1, with 7 bases identical to TRBD1. J lost 3 bases, V lost 5 bases, and 3 bases had no gene match. CDR3 length equals 13 residues. The germline V gene has CDR1 SGHTA and CDR2 FQGNSA. CDR3 region: CASSKQGYTEAFF. DNA of the CDR3: TGTGCCAGCAGCAAACAGGGGTACACTGAAGCTTTCTTT.

The chain joins TRBV15 to TRBJ1-3, with D hard to call. The CDR3 totals 16 residues. CDR1 and CDR2 from the germline V gene are LNHNV and YYDKDF (reference sequence). V lost 0 bases to trimming and J lost 2 bases, with 11 bases between them. DNA of the CDR3: TGTGCCACCAGCAGAGATTTAGGGCTTGCTGGAAACACCATATATTTT. It encodes CATSRDLGLAGNTIYF.

This clone was detected only a few times. This chain uses TRBV19 with TRBJ2-1, with 7 bases lining up with TRBD1. V trimming: 5 bases; J trimming: 6 bases; junction bases outside the gene matches: 7. From germline, CDR1 is LNHDA and CDR2 SQIVND (reference sequence). This CDR3 comprises 14 residues. This chain's CDR3 is CASSSTDRTNEQFF. CDR3 DNA: TGTGCCAGTAGTTCTACGGACAGGACCAATGAGCAGTTCTTC.

This sequence joins TRBV14 and TRBJ2-2; perhaps TRBD2 as D (6 bases). Trimming left V 4 bases short and J 1 base short, with 13 bases between. This CDR3 has 16 amino acids. Germline-derived CDR1 and CDR2 are SGHDN and FVKESK. CDR3 sequence (DNA): TGTGCCAGCAGCCCCCGCGGAGGGTGGAACACCGGGGAGCTGTTTTTT. Its protein is CASSPRGGWNTGELFF.

This clone has a handful of counts. The chain has TRBV6-5 and TRBJ2-1; TRBD2 agrees at 11 bases. Losses at the gene ends were 6 bases for V and 7 bases for J; bases not matched to a gene: 8. CDR1 MNHEY and CDR2 SVGAGI come from the germline V gene. The CDR3 length is 15 residues. The CDR3 protein is CASSLIAGGRNEQFF. The CDR3 DNA follows: TGTGCCAGCAGCTTAATAGCGGGAGGGCGAAATGAGCAGTTCTTC.

The chain is built from TRBV5-1 and TRBJ1-1; D not resolved. The length of the CDR3 is 14 residues. Germline-derived CDR1 and CDR2 are SGHRS and YFSETQ. V lost 0 bases, J lost 4 bases, and 10 bases lay in between. The chain's CDR3 is CASSLDLRVTEAFF. CDR3 DNA: TGCGCCAGCAGCTTGGATTTAAGGGTCACTGAAGCTTTCTTT.

The chain has TRBV27 and TRBJ1-1, with D hard to call. The CDR3 sequence is 17 residues long. Per the germline V gene, CDR1 is MNHEY and CDR2 is SMNVEV (reference sequence). V was pared by 2 bases and J by 0 bases, with 16 bases between. This chain's CDR3 is CASSLQTRVGLNTEAFF. The DNA of the CDR3 is TGTGCCAGCAGTTTACAGACCCGGGTCGGCCTGAACACTGAAGCTTTCTTT.

This clone showed up just a few times. CDR3 region: CASSSPRVARSVNEQFF. The CDR3 region has the DNA TGTGCCAGCAGCTCACCACGGGTAGCGCGGTCGGTAAATGAGCAGTTCTTC. The chain is built from TRBV7-8 and TRBJ2-1; D may be TRBD2 (5 bases). This CDR3 comprises 17 residues. V was shortened by 4 bases and J by 7 bases, with 23 bases between the two germline ends. The V gene's germline CDR1 is SGHVS and CDR2 FQNEAQ.

This clone was recorded a few times. The chain joins TRBV5-1 to TRBJ2-3, with D possibly TRBD2 on 5 matching bases. The CDR3 has 16 residues. Germline CDR1 and CDR2: SGHRS and YFSETQ. The V end was cut by 3 bases, the J end by 1 base, with 15 bases between. This chain's CDR3 is CASSSEGRSGTDTQYF. The CDR3 nucleotides read TGCGCCAGCAGCTCCGAGGGAAGATCCGGCACAGATACGCAGTATTTT.

This clone has ten or more counts. Sequence at one end of the junction differs from germline and may be a read error. The sample carries other DNA sequences with the same CDR3. The chain carries TRBV5-4 and TRBJ2-7; maybe TRBD2 (6 bases). CDR1 and CDR2 (germline): SGHNT, YYREEE (reference sequence). The CDR3 consists of 13 residues. The CDR3 coding sequence is TGCGCCAGCAGCCAAGGGCGGGAATACGAGCAGTACTTC. Translated: CASSQGREYEQYF.

This clone came up a few times. V usage is TRBV29-1 and J usage is TRBJ2-7, with D perhaps TRBD2 (5 bases). V shed 6 bases and J shed 7 bases, with 19 bases lying between them. In germline, CDR1 is SQVTM, CDR2 ANQGSEA. This CDR3 is built from 13 residues. The CDR3 bases are TGCAGCGTGAGGGAGAACATACGGGGAGAGCAGTACTTC. It encodes CSVRENIRGEQYF.

This clone was seen more than once but under ten times. The chain is built from TRBV5-1 and TRBJ2-1; D ambiguous. The CDR3 spans 14 residues. Trimming removed 2 bases at V and 3 bases at J, with 9 bases between. The germline V gene encodes CDR1 SGHRS and CDR2 YFSETQ. CDR3 loop: CASSFGQLYNEQFF. DNA for the CDR3: TGCGCCAGCAGCTTCGGGCAGCTCTACAATGAGCAGTTCTTC.

A note on this clone: The junction does not match germline at one end; this may be a read error. The rearrangement links TRBV4-1 to TRBJ2-7; no definite D call. Germline V CDR1 and CDR2: MGHRA, YSYEKL. CDR3 length equals 16 residues. CDR3 region: CASSQEHRARTYEQYF. CDR3 DNA sequence: TGCGCCAGCAGTCAAGAACATCGGGCAAGGACCTACGAGCAGTACTTC.

This clone was seen only a few times. The chain carries TRBV19 and TRBJ2-3, with D maybe TRBD2 (6 bases). This CDR3 contains 17 residues. V was cut by 9 bases and J by 0 bases, with 22 bases left in between. The germline CDR1 and CDR2 sequences are LNHDA and SQIVND (reference sequence). The CDR3 sequence is CARSRLGGRSSTDTQYF. The CDR3, as DNA: TGTGCCAGATCCCGTTTGGGAGGAAGGAGTAGCACAGATACGCAGTATTTT.

The chain combines TRBV5-1 with TRBJ2-5, with 8 bases identical to TRBD1. From germline, CDR1 is SGHRS and CDR2 YFSETQ. CDR3 length: 17 amino acids. V was clipped by 6 bases and J by 2 bases; unmatched bases: 15. The CDR3 reads CASKSQPTGTGQETQYF. For the CDR3, the DNA is TGCGCCAGCAAAAGTCAACCCACTGGGACAGGACAAGAGACCCAGTACTTC.

V usage is TRBV7-8 and J usage is TRBJ2-5; TRBD2 aligns across 7 bases. The CDR3 has 16 amino acids. CDR1 is SGHVS and CDR2 is FQNEAQ in the germline V gene. V lost 5 bases and J lost 4; bases outside the gene matches: 13. The CDR3: CASSPSALGEGETQYF. DNA for the CDR3: TGTGCCAGCAGCCCCTCTGCGTTAGGGGAGGGAGAGACCCAGTACTTC.

This clone appeared a single time. The V and J genes are TRBV9 and TRBJ2-3, with D possibly being TRBD1 or TRBD2 (6 bases each). Germline V gene data show CDR1 as SGDLS and CDR2 as YYNGEE. The CDR3 has 18 residues. With 6 bases removed from V and 4 bases from J, the gap between germline ends came to 27 bases. The CDR3 sequence: CASNELSGAGSVADTQYF. For the CDR3, the DNA is TGTGCCAGCAACGAACTCTCGGGGGCGGGATCCGTTGCAGATACGCAGTATTTT.

V is TRBV15 and J is TRBJ1-1; tentative D call: TRBD1 (6 bases). Germline V gives CDR1 LNHNV, CDR2 YYDKDF (reference sequence). CDR3 length equals 14 residues. The germline V and J ends were trimmed by 3 bases and 5 bases, with 13 bases remaining between them. The CDR3 coding sequence is TGTGCCACCAGCAGGACAGGTTCGTATACTGAAGCTTTCTTT. The encoded protein is CATSRTGSYTEAFF.

CDR3 bases: TGTGCCTGGACCCTTTCCCACCTGAACACTGAAGCTTTCTTT. Its protein product is CAWTLSHLNTEAFF. V is TRBV30 and J is TRBJ1-1, with no clear D. Trimming shortened V by 4 bases and J by 0 bases, and 12 bases separated the two germline ends. CDR3 length: 14 amino acids. Per the germline V gene, CDR1 is GTSNPN and CDR2 is SVGIG (reference sequence).

This rearrangement joins TRBV29-1 to TRBJ2-2; D may be TRBD1 or TRBD2 (5 bases each). The V and J ends lost 6 bases and 5 bases respectively, with 16 bases between them. The CDR3 extends over 14 amino acids. Germline V gene sequence: CDR1 SQVTM, CDR2 ANQGSEA. The CDR3 protein is CSVGTGSGTGELFF. The CDR3 DNA reads TGCAGCGTCGGGACGGGAAGCGGTACCGGGGAGCTGTTTTTT.

The chain links TRBV30 to TRBJ2-1, with TRBD1 identical over 7 bases. Unmatched junction bases numbered 1, after V lost 3 bases and J lost 2 bases. This CDR3 has 13 amino acids. Per the germline V gene, CDR1 is GTSNPN and CDR2 is SVGIG (reference sequence). The chain's CDR3 is CAWSQGAYNEQFF. DNA of the CDR3: TGTGCCTGGAGCCAGGGGGCCTACAATGAGCAGTTCTTC.

This clone was observed a few times. The chain links TRBV29-1 to TRBJ1-4; maybe TRBD1 (5 bases). Germline V gene sequence: CDR1 SQVTM, CDR2 ANQGSEA. CDR3 length equals 14 residues. V was clipped by 3 bases and J by 5 bases, with 13 bases between them. The CDR3 here is CSVDGQGGNEKLFF. The CDR3 region has the DNA TGCAGCGTTGATGGTCAGGGTGGCAATGAAAAACTGTTTTTT.

V and J are TRBV7-8 and TRBJ1-2; D unclear. There are 15 residues in the CDR3. Germline-derived CDR1 and CDR2 are SGHVS and FQNEAQ. Between the trimmed V and J ends, which lost 5 bases and 2 bases, there was a span of 15 bases. CDR3 sequence reads: CASSTGGVFNYGYTF. The CDR3 DNA is TGTGCCAGCAGCACCGGCGGGGTTTTCAACTATGGCTACACCTTC. The full variable domain, in which reference TRBV7-8 and TRBJ1-2 provide the parts outside the CDR3, is GAGVSQSPRYKVAKRGQDVALRCDPISGHVSLFWYQQALGQGPEFLTYFQNEAQLDKSGLPSDRFFAERPEGSVSTLKIQRTQQEDSAVYLCASSTGGVFNYGYTFGSGTRLTVV.

This clone was found a few times. V gene TRBV29-1 combines with J gene TRBJ2-5, with 9 nucleotides matching TRBD1. After removal of 3 bases from V and 4 bases from J, the junction contained 9 bases not matched to a gene. Germline V lookup: CDR1 SQVTM, CDR2 ANQGSEA. The CDR3 consists of 15 residues. The CDR3: CSVDRGDRAPETQYF. In DNA form, the CDR3 reads TGCAGCGTTGATAGGGGGGACAGGGCGCCAGAGACCCAGTACTTC.

The chain carries TRBV7-2 and TRBJ2-7; tentatively, D is TRBD1 or TRBD2 (5 bases each). The CDR3 covers 12 residues. Trimming pared 0 bases from V and 8 bases from J, leaving 8 bases between. Germline V gene sequence: CDR1 SGHTA, CDR2 FQGNSA. CDR3 sequence reads: CASSLARGQQYF. The CDR3 coding sequence is TGTGCCAGCAGCTTAGCCCGGGGACAGCAGTACTTC. Variable domain in full (rest from reference TRBV7-2 and TRBJ2-7): GAGVSQSPSNKVTEKGKDVELRCDPISGHTALYWYRQSLGQGLEFLIYFQGNSAPDKSGLPSDRFSAERTGGSVSTLTIQRTQQEDSAVYLCASSLARGQQYFGPGTRLTVT.

The V and J genes are TRBV15 and TRBJ2-7; 9 bases map to TRBD1. Germline CDR1 reads LNHNV; CDR2 reads YYDKDF (reference sequence). The ends lost 1 base at V and 2 bases at J; junction bases unmatched: 9. The CDR3 consists of 17 residues. The DNA for the CDR3 is TGTGCCACCAGCAGAGTCGCCGGGACAGGGTTTGCCTACGAGCAGTACTTC. It encodes CATSRVAGTGFAYEQYF.

The chain is built from TRBV30 and TRBJ2-7, with D tentatively TRBD1 (6 bases). Germline CDR1 reads GTSNPN; CDR2 reads SVGIG (reference sequence). The CDR3 consists of 13 residues. Trimming removed 1 base from V and 6 bases from J, with 13 bases in between. CDR3 sequence (DNA): TGTGCCTGGAGTGCCTTTACAGGGACCGAGCAGTACTTC. Residues: CAWSAFTGTEQYF.

The gene calls are TRBV5-4 and TRBJ2-5, with D possibly being TRBD1 or TRBD2 (6 bases each). This CDR3 spans 15 amino acids. The V and J ends lost 1 base and 5 bases respectively, with 15 bases between them. CDR1 is SGHNT, CDR2 YYREEE, per germline (reference sequence). The DNA for the CDR3 is TGTGCCAGCAGCTTGTTTGGGGGGCTAGCGGAGACCCAGTACTTC. It translates to CASSLFGGLAETQYF.